Listed here is a single T cell receptor beta chain. The antigen is unknown. The protocol was immunoSEQ multiplex PCR, while the TCRdb copy is restricted to in-frame clones and leaves out a portion. The sample holds tens of thousands of clones, about 90% seen once. These data originate in a study of T cells in localized non-small cell lung cancer. General study results and limits: In adjacent lung appeared a median around 54 of the top 100 tumor clones. Maximal T cell clonality occurred in uninvolved adjacent lung, with tumor ranking below it. In the blood, greater T cell density corresponded to longer overall survival.

V was pared by 0 bases and J by 3 bases, with 9 bases between. The CDR3 sequence is 15 residues long. Germline CDR1 is SGHTA and CDR2 is FQGNSA. Sequenced material: peripheral blood, taken before any cancer treatment. The chain recombines TRBV7-2 with TRBJ1-5; D remains unclear. The origin of this receptor is a female donor at least 60 years old with stage I lung adenocarcinoma. This CDR3 is CASSLARAINQPQHF. The CDR3 DNA sequence: TGTGCCAGCAGCTTAGCCCGGGCGATCAATCAGCCCCAGCATTTT.